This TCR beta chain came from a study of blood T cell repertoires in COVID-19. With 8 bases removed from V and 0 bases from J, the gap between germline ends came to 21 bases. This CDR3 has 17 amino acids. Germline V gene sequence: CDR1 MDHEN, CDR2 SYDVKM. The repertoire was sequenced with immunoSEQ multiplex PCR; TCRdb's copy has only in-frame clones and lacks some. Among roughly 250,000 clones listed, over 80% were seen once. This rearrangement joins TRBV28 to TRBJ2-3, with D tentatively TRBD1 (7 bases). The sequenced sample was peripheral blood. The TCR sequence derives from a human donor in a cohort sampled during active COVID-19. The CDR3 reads CASALLPQGGSTDTQYF. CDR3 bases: TGTGCCAGCGCCCTTCTCCCGCAGGGGGGCAGCACAGATACGCAGTATTTT.